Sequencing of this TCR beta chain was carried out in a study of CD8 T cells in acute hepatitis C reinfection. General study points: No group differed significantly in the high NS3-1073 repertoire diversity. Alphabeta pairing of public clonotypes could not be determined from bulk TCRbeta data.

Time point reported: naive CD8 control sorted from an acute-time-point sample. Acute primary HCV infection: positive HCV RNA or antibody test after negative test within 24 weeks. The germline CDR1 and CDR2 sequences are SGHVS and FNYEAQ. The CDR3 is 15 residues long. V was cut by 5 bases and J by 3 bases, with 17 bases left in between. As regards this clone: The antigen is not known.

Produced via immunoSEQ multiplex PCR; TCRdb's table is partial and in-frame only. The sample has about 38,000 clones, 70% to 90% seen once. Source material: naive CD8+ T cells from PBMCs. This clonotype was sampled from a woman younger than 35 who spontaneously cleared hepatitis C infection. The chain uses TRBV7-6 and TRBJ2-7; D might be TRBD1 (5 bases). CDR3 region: CASSPSWGKYYEQYF. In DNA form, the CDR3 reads TGTGCCAGCAGCCCCTCTTGGGGCAAATACTACGAGCAGTACTTC. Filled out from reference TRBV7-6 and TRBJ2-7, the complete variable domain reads GAGVSQSPRYKVTKRGQDVALRCDPISGHVSLYWYRQALGQGPEFLTYFNYEAQQDKSGLPNDRFSAERPEGSISTLTIQRTEQRDSAMYRCASSPSWGKYYEQYFGPGTRLTVT.